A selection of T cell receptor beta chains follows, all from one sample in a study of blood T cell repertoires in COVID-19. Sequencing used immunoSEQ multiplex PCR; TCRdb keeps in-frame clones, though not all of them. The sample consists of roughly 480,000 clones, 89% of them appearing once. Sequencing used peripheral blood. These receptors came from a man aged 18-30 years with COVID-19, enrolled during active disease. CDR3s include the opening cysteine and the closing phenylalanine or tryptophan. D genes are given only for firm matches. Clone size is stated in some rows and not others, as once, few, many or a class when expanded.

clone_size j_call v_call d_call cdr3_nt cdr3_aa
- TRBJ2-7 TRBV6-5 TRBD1 TGTGCCAGCAGCCGAGACAGGGGGCGATGGGAGCAGTACTTC CASSRDRGRWEQYF
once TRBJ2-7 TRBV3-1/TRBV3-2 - TGTGCCAGCAGTCCCGGATCGGGGGACTACGAGCAGTACTTC CASSPGSGDYEQYF
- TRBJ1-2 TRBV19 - TGTGCCAGTAGTATAAGGGACACGGTCTATGGCTACACCTTC CASSIRDTVYGYTF
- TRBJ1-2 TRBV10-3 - TGTGCCATCAGTCCAACCCAGGGAGGAGGAGGCTACACCTTC CAISPTQGGGGYTF
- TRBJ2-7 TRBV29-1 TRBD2 TGCAGCGTTGAATCCCCATCCGGGGAGGGCTACGAGCAGTACTTC CSVESPSGEGYEQYF
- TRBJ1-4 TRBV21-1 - TGTGCCAGAACAGGGGGCCGGGAAAAACTGTTTTTT CARTGGREKLFF
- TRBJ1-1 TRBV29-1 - TGCAGCGTTGGGGCCAAAACGAACACTGAAGCTTTCTTT CSVGAKTNTEAFF
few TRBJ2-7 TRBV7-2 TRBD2 TGTGCCAGCAGCCCAAGACCCCCGGTGTTGGGACTAGCGGGGGGGCGTCGGTACTTC CASSPRPPVLGLAGGRRYF
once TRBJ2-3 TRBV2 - TGTGCCAGCAGTGGGCCGGGCGGGGGCACAGATACGCAGTATTTT CASSGPGGGTDTQYF
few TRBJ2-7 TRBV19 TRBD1 TGTGCCAGTAGTATTGGGACAGGACCGTACGAGCAGTACTTC CASSIGTGPYEQYF
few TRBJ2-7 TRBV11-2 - TGTGCCAGCAGCGACAGAGCCTACGAGCAGTACTTC CASSDRAYEQYF
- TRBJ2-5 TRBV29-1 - TGCAGCGTTGAAGGGCAGTTAACCCAAGAGACCCAGTACTTC CSVEGQLTQETQYF
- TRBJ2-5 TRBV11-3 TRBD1 TGTGCCAGCAGTAGGGACAGGGTAGAGACCCAGTACTTC CASSRDRVETQYF
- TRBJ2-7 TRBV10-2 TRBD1 TGCGCCAGCAGTGGGACCGGGACAGGGTTCGGCGAGCAGTACTTC CASSGTGTGFGEQYF
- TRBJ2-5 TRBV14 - TGTGCCAGCAGCCAAGAAGGGGGGCGGACTAGGGAGTACTTC CASSQEGGRTREYF
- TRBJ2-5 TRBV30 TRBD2 TGTGCCTGGAGCCGACTAGCGGAGTACCAAGAGACCCAGTACTTC CAWSRLAEYQETQYF
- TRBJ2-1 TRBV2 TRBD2 TGTGCCCCCGGGACTAGCCGCTACAATGAGCAGTTCTTC CAPGTSRYNEQFF
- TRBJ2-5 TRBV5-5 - TGTGCCAGCAGCTTGTTATTGGTGGGAGCCCAAGAGACCCAGTACTTC CASSLLLVGAQETQYF
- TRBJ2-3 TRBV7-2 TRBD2 TGTGCCAGCAGCTTGAGGCCAGCGGGAGCCGATACGCAGTATTTT CASSLRPAGADTQYF
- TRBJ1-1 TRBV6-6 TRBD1 TGTGCCAGCAGTTACACCAGACAGGGGAACACTGAAGCTTTCTTT CASSYTRQGNTEAFF
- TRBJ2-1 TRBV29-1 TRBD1 TGCAGCGTTTCTGGGGGGACAGGGAATTTTAATGAGCAGTTCTTC CSVSGGTGNFNEQFF
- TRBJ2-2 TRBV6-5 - TGTGCCAGCAGTTACGGGCGGGGCTCGACCGGGGAGCTGTTTTTT CASSYGRGSTGELFF
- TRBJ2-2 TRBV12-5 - TGTGCTAGTGGTTTGCCACCGGGGACCGGGGAGCTGTTTTTT CASGLPPGTGELFF
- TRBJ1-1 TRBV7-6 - TGTGCCAGCAGCGCCCGAATGGGGGGAAACACTGAAGCTTTCTTT CASSARMGGNTEAFF
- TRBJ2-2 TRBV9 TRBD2 TGTGCCAGCAGCTGGACCAGCGGGGAGAACACCGGGGAGCTGTTTTTT CASSWTSGENTGELFF
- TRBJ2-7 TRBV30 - TGTGCCTGGGCCCGGGACAAGAAAAAAAGGAGCACCTACGAGCAGTACTTC CAWARDKKKRSTYEQYF
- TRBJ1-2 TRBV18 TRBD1 TGTGCCAGCTCACTGCGGACAGGGCAGAACTATGGCTACACCTTC CASSLRTGQNYGYTF
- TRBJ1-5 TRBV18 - TGTGCCAGCTCACTTGGCGGTAGCAATCAGCCCCAGCATTTT CASSLGGSNQPQHF